A selection of T cell receptor beta chains follows, all from one sample in a study of T-cell memory formation after mild COVID-19. TCRdb called the 5' RACE reads again in MiXCR, with one record for every CDR3 protein. The table includes 280,000 or so distinct CDR3 sequences, less than 9.5% detected once. Sequenced sample: PBMCs or a T cell subset sorted from them (not recorded which). The receptors here all came from a man younger than 35 who had mild COVID-19 (a few samples of this study predate the infection). Cell type and time point are not known. Each CDR3 is given with its conserved first and last residue. Where a row states a size, it is once, few, many or the class of an expanded clone; other rows omit it.

j_call: TRBJ2-2; v_call: TRBV12-3/TRBV12-4; clone_size: few; cdr3_aa: CASTTPHPTGELFF
j_call: TRBJ1-5; v_call: TRBV7-8; clone_size: few; cdr3_aa: CASSPQVNNQPQHF
j_call: TRBJ2-2; v_call: TRBV7-3; clone_size: few; cdr3_aa: CASSLLSGQYYTGELFF
j_call: TRBJ2-1; v_call: TRBV28; clone_size: .; cdr3_aa: CASSFWDNEQFF
j_call: TRBJ2-7; v_call: TRBV3-1; clone_size: .; cdr3_aa: CASSQGIRTGDEQYF
j_call: TRBJ1-2; v_call: TRBV5-1; clone_size: few; cdr3_aa: CASRRPGQRTKTNYGYTF
j_call: TRBJ2-7; v_call: TRBV5-1; clone_size: few; cdr3_aa: CASSLARPYEQYF
j_call: TRBJ1-6; v_call: TRBV10-3; clone_size: few; cdr3_aa: CAISDRDRGNSPLHF
j_call: TRBJ2-1; v_call: TRBV24-1; clone_size: many; cdr3_aa: CATSDFRYEQFF
j_call: TRBJ2-2; v_call: TRBV5-1; clone_size: many; cdr3_aa: CASSFVTGELFF
j_call: TRBJ1-2; v_call: TRBV19; clone_size: many; cdr3_aa: CASTRDSQGYGYTF
j_call: TRBJ2-5; v_call: TRBV7-9; clone_size: many; cdr3_aa: CASSLGGPGSQYF
j_call: TRBJ2-2; v_call: TRBV7-2; clone_size: many; cdr3_aa: CASSLRRNTGELFF
j_call: TRBJ1-1; v_call: TRBV20-1; clone_size: .; cdr3_aa: CSARTGGLNTEAFF
j_call: TRBJ2-2; v_call: TRBV18; clone_size: few; cdr3_aa: CASSPPLGGARTGELFF
j_call: TRBJ2-1; v_call: TRBV20-1; clone_size: few; cdr3_aa: CSARDLKRGDHEQFF
j_call: TRBJ1-1; v_call: TRBV7-9; clone_size: few; cdr3_aa: CASSRPGGSAHTEAFF
j_call: TRBJ2-5; v_call: TRBV30; clone_size: many; cdr3_aa: CAWSVLGETQYF
j_call: TRBJ2-7; v_call: TRBV28; clone_size: .; cdr3_aa: CASSLWVTGAYEQYF
j_call: TRBJ1-1; v_call: TRBV7-9; clone_size: few; cdr3_aa: CASSSGNWGTEAFF
j_call: TRBJ2-3; v_call: TRBV4-1; clone_size: few; cdr3_aa: CASSQEASGAGGLGTQYF
j_call: TRBJ1-1; v_call: TRBV7-9; clone_size: few; cdr3_aa: CASSFTGHRVLNTEAFF
j_call: TRBJ1-2; v_call: TRBV14; clone_size: few; cdr3_aa: CASSQDLRTNYGYTF
j_call: TRBJ2-3; v_call: TRBV20-1; clone_size: .; cdr3_aa: CSALGQAGDTQYF
j_call: TRBJ1-2; v_call: TRBV29-1; clone_size: .; cdr3_aa: CSVERITNYGYTF
j_call: TRBJ1-1; v_call: TRBV5-6; clone_size: .; cdr3_aa: CASRGVGRREDTEAFF
j_call: TRBJ2-5; v_call: TRBV20-1; clone_size: few; cdr3_aa: CSAFRLAGGVETQYF
j_call: TRBJ1-6; v_call: TRBV12-3/TRBV12-4; clone_size: few; cdr3_aa: CASTTGRSPLHF
j_call: TRBJ2-7; v_call: TRBV5-1; clone_size: few; cdr3_aa: CASSKNPSQGDEQYF
j_call: TRBJ2-5; v_call: TRBV7-2; clone_size: few; cdr3_aa: CASSPHYTLQETQYF
j_call: TRBJ2-1; v_call: TRBV20-1; clone_size: few; cdr3_aa: CSARGPSGYAYESSYNEQFF
j_call: TRBJ2-2; v_call: TRBV7-2; clone_size: .; cdr3_aa: CASKPGTYTGELFF
j_call: TRBJ2-1; v_call: TRBV20-1; clone_size: few; cdr3_aa: CSAIGLAEGGEQFF
j_call: TRBJ2-5; v_call: TRBV12-3/TRBV12-4; clone_size: many; cdr3_aa: CASSSLAGVQETQYF
j_call: TRBJ2-6; v_call: TRBV6-2/TRBV6-3; clone_size: few; cdr3_aa: CASVPGTGATGANVLTF
j_call: TRBJ2-2; v_call: TRBV5-5; clone_size: many; cdr3_aa: CASSQLAAYTGELFF
j_call: TRBJ2-2; v_call: TRBV18; clone_size: few; cdr3_aa: CASSTDTGELFF
j_call: TRBJ1-4; v_call: TRBV4-2; clone_size: .; cdr3_aa: CASSQDSGQGALNEKLFF
j_call: TRBJ2-2; v_call: TRBV7-2; clone_size: many; cdr3_aa: CASSFRDRPNTGELFF
j_call: TRBJ1-2; v_call: TRBV6-1; clone_size: .; cdr3_aa: CASSRSGTPGGYTF
j_call: TRBJ2-2; v_call: TRBV7-9; clone_size: .; cdr3_aa: CASSSRRQAGELFF
j_call: TRBJ1-2; v_call: TRBV3-1; clone_size: .; cdr3_aa: CASSQDLALGGYTF
j_call: TRBJ1-4; v_call: TRBV12-3/TRBV12-4; clone_size: .; cdr3_aa: CASSRGQDYEKLFF
j_call: TRBJ1-5; v_call: TRBV9; clone_size: few; cdr3_aa: CASSVLPYSNQPQHF
j_call: TRBJ1-1; v_call: TRBV7-2; clone_size: few; cdr3_aa: CASSPAGQAFEAFF
j_call: TRBJ2-3; v_call: TRBV19; clone_size: many; cdr3_aa: CASSIMPGRSDTQYF
j_call: TRBJ2-5; v_call: TRBV11-2; clone_size: many; cdr3_aa: CASSLGLAGGTPQYF
j_call: TRBJ2-3; v_call: TRBV6-1; clone_size: .; cdr3_aa: CASSEGHRDTQYF
j_call: TRBJ2-6; v_call: TRBV12-3/TRBV12-4; clone_size: many; cdr3_aa: CASRGQAGANVLTF
j_call: TRBJ2-5; v_call: TRBV5-4; clone_size: .; cdr3_aa: CASSSDTNGETQYF
j_call: TRBJ1-1; v_call: TRBV20-1; clone_size: .; cdr3_aa: CSASRLGGNTEAFF
j_call: TRBJ2-7; v_call: TRBV7-9; clone_size: few; cdr3_aa: CASSPPLVHYEQYF
j_call: TRBJ1-5; v_call: TRBV7-2; clone_size: few; cdr3_aa: CASSPTPGTIPPGDQPQHF